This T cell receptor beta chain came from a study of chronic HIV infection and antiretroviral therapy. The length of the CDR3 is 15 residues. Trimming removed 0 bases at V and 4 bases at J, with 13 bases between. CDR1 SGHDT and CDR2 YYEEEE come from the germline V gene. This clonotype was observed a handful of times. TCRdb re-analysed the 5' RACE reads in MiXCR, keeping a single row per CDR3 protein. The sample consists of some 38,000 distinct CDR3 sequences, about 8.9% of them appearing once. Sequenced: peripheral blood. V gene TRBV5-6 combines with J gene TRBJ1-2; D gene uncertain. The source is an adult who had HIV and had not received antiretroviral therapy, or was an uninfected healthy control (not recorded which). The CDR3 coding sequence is TGTGCCAGCAGCTTGGGTGTAGGGATGGTCTATGGCTACACCTTC. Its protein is CASSLGVGMVYGYTF.